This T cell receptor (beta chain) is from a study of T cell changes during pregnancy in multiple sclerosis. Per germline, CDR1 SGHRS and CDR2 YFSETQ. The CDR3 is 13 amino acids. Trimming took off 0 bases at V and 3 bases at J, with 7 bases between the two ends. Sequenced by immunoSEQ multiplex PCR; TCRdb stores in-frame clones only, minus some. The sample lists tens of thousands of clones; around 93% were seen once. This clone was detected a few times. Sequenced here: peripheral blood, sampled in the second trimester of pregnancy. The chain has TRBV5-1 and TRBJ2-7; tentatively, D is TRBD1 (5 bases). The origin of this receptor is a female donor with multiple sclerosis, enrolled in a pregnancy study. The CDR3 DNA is TGCGCCAGCAGCTTGGAGGGGCGCTACGAGCAGTACTTC. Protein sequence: CASSLEGRYEQYF.